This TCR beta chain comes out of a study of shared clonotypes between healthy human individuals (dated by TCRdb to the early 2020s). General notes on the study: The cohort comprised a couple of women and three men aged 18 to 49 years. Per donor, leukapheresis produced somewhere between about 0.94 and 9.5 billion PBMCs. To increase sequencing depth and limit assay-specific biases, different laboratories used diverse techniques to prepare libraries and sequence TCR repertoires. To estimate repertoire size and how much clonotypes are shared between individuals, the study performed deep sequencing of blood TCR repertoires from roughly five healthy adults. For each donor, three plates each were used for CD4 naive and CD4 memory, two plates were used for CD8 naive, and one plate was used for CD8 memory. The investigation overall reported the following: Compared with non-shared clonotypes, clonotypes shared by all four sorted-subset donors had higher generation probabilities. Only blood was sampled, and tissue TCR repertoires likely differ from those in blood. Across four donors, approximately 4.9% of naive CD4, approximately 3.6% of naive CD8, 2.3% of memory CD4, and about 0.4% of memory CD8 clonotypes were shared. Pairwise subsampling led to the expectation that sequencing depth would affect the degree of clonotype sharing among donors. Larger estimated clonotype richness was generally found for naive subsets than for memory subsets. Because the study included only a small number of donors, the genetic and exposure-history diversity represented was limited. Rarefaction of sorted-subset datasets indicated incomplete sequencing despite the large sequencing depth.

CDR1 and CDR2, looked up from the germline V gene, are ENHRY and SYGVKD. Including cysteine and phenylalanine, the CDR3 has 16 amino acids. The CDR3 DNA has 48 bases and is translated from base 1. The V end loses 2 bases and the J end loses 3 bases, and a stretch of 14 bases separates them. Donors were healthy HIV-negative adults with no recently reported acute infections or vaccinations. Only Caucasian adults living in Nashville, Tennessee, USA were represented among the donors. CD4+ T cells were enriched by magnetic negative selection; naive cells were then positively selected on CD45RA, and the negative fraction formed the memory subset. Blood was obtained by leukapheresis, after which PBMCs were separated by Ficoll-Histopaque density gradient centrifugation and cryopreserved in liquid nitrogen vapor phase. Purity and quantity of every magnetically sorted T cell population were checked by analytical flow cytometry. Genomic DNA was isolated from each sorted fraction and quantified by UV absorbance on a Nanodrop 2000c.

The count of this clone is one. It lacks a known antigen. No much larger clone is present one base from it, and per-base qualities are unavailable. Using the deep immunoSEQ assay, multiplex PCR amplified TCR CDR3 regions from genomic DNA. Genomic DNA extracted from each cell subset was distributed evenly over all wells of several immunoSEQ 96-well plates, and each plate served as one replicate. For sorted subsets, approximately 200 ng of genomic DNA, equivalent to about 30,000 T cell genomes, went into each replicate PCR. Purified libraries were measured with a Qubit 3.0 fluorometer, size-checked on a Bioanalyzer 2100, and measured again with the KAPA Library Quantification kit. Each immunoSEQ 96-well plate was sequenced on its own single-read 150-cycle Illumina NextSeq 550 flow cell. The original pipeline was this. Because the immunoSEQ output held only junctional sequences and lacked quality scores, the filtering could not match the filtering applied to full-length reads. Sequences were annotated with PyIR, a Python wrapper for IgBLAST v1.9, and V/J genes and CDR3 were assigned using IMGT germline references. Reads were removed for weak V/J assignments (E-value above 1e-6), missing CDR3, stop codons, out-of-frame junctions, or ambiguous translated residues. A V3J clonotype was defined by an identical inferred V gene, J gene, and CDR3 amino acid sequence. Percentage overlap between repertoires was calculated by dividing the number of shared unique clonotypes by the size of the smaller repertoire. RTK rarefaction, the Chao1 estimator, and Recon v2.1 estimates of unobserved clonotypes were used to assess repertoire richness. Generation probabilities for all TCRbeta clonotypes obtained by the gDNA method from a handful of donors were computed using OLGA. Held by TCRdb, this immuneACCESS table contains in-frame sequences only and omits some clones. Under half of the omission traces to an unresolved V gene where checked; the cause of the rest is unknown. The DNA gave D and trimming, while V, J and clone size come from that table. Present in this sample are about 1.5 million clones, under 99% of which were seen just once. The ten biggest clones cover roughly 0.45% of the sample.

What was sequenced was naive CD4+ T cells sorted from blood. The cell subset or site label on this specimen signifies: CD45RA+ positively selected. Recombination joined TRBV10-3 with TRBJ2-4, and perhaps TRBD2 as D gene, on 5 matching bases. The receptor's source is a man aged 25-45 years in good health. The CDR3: CAISEEGLLGKNIQYF. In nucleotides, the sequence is TGTGCCATCAGTGAGGAGGGTCTCCTTGGCAAAAACATTCAGTACTTC.